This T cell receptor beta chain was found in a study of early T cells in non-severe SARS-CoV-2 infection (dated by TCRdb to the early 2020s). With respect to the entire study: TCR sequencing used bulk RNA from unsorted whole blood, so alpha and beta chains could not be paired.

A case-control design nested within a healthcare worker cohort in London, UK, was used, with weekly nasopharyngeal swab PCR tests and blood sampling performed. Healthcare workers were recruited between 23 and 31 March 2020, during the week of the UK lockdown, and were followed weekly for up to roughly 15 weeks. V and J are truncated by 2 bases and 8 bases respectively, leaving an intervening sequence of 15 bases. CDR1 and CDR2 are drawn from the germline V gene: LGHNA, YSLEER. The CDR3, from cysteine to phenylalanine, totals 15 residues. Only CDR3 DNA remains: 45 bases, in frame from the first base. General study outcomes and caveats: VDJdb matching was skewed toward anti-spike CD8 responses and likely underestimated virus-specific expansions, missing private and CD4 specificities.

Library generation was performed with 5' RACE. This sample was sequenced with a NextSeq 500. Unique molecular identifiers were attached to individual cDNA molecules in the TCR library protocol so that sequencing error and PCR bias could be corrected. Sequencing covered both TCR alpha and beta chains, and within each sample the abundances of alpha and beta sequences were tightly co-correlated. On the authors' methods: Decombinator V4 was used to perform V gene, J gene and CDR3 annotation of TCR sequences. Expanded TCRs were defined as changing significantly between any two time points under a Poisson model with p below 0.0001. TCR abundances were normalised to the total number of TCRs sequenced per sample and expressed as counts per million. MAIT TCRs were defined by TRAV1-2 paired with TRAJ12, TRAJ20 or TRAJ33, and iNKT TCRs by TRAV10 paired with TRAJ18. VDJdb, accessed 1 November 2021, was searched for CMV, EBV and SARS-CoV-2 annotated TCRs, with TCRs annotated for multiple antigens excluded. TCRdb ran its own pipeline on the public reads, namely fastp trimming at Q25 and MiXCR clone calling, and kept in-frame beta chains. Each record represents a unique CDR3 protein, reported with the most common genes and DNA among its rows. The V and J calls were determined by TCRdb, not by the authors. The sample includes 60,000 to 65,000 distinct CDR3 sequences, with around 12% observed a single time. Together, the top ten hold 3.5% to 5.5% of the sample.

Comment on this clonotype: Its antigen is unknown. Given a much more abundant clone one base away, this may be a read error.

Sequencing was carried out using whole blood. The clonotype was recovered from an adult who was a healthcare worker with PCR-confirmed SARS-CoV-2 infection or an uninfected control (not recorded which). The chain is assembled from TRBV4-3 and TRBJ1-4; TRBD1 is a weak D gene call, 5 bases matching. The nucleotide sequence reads TGCGCCAGCAGCCAAACTCCACATGGGGCGGAAAAACTGTTTTTT. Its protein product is CASSQTPHGAEKLFF.